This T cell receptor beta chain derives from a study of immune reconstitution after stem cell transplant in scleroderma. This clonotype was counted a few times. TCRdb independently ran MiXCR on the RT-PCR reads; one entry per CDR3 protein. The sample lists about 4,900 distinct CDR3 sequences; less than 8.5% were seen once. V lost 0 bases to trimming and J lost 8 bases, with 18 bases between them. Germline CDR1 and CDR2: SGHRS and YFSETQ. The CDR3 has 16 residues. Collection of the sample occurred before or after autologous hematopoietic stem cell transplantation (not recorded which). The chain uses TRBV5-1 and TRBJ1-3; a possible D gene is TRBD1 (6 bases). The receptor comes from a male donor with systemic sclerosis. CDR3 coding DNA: TGCGCCAGCAGCTTGGAGGGACATACAACCTCGGACACCATATATTTT. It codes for CASSLEGHTTSDTIYF.